In its sample, the clone carrying this T cell receptor beta chain was seen once. No antigen is known for it. V shed 7 bases and J shed 0 bases, with 9 bases lying between them. Looked up from germline, CDR1 is SNHLY and CDR2 is FYNNEI. The length of the CDR3 is 13 residues. This sample stems from a study of OX40 agonist ivuxolimab in advanced cancers. For the study at large: The drug used for patients, ivuxolimab, was an agonistic anti-OX40 (CD134) antibody. Study results and limitations: Certain nonresponding patients likewise had low normalized T-cell clonal expansion.

This table comes from immunoSEQ multiplex PCR, and its TCRdb copy is limited to in-frame clones, with some not included. The sample carries 45,000 to 50,000 clones, 89% recorded once. The sequencing used CD4+ or CD8+ T cells sorted from blood, collected in a trial of the OX40 agonist ivuxolimab. The clonotype was recovered from an adult with an advanced solid tumor such as melanoma, head and neck, liver or kidney cancer. V and J are TRBV2 and TRBJ1-1, with no clear D. This CDR3 reads CASKSLMNTEAFF. Here the CDR3 DNA reads TGTGCCAGCAAGAGCCTCATGAACACTGAAGCTTTCTTT.